These 29 T cell receptor beta chains originate from one sample sequenced in a study of T cell repertoires in aging, cancer and after chemotherapy. Peripheral blood genomic DNA, not sorted cells or RNA, was the template. Rearranged V-D-J TRB sequences were amplified with a mixed TRB-A/B primer pool. TCRdb re-derived calls from the multiplex PCR reads in MiXCR, one entry per CDR3 protein. The sample carries 2,000 or so distinct CDR3 sequences, about 30% recorded once. The sequenced sample consisted of blood. These receptors came from a human donor with a solid tumor.

This clonotype qualifies as medium-sized (0.01 to 0.1%). The V call is TRBV4-1, the J call TRBJ2-3; TRBD2 aligns across 10 bases. Germline trimming cut 1 base from V and 2 bases from J; bases unmatched to any gene: 6. Looked up from germline, CDR1 is MGHRA and CDR2 is YSYEKL. The CDR3 covers 17 residues. The CDR3 reads CASSQVTSGDPTDTQYF. The CDR3 DNA reads as TGCGCCAGCAGCCAAGTAACTAGCGGGGACCCCACAGATACGCAGTATTTT.

This clonotype counts as large. The J gene is TRBJ2-3, the V gene TRBV5-4; the match to TRBD2 covers 8 bases. Germline CDR1 SGHNT, CDR2 YYREEE (reference sequence). The CDR3 is 14 residues long. J gave up 1 base and V 5 bases, and 3 bases lay outside the gene matches. CDR3 region: CASRFSGGTDTQYF. The CDR3 nucleotides are TGTGCCAGCAGGTTTAGCGGGGGCACAGATACGCAGTATTTT.

Within the sample, this clonotype is medium-sized (0.01 to 0.1%). The chain employs TRBV5-6 and TRBJ1-6; 9 bases are shared with TRBD1. Germline V CDR1 and CDR2: SGHDT, YYEEEE. With V trimmed by 3 bases and J by 3 bases, 4 bases remained unmatched. This CDR3 region has 16 residues. The CDR3 region has the DNA TGTGCCAGCAGCTCACGGGACAGGGTCTATAATTCACCCCTCCACTTT. It specifies CASSSRDRVYNSPLHF.

This clonotype was seen a few times. The chain combines TRBV5-1 with TRBJ1-5, with 11 positions matching TRBD1. Germline CDR1 reads SGHRS; CDR2 reads YFSETQ. This CDR3 comprises 15 residues. The V segment lost 7 bases and the J segment 3 bases; nucleotides outside the gene matches: 6. In nucleotides, the CDR3 is TGCGCCAGCTCCCGGACAGGGGGCTTCAATCAGCCCCAGCATTTT. It encodes CASSRTGGFNQPQHF.

About this clonotype itself: Relative to the germline gene, one junction end is altered; a read error may explain this. The J gene is TRBJ2-7, the V gene TRBV4-2, with 7 bases aligning to TRBD1. This CDR3 has 15 amino acids. The germline gives CDR1 LGHNA, CDR2 YNFKEQ. The CDR3 protein is CASSQEPGTAYEQYF. The DNA for the CDR3 is TGCGCCAGCAGCCAAGAACCCGGGACAGCCTACGAGCAGTACTTC.

Judged by abundance, this clonotype is large. This chain links TRBV6-5 with TRBJ2-1; 7 bases line up with TRBD2. This CDR3 has 15 residues. Germline V CDR1 and CDR2: MNHEY, SVGAGI. With 5 bases clipped from V and 0 bases from J, the junction kept 4 bases outside the gene matches. Written as DNA, the CDR3 is TGTGCCAGCAGTCCAAGCGGGGACTCCTACAATGAGCAGTTCTTC. This codes for CASSPSGDSYNEQFF.

By frequency in the sample, this clonotype is medium-sized. J is TRBJ1-2 and V is TRBV6-5; the match to TRBD1 covers 7 bases. The CDR3 loop spans 15 amino acids. V lost 0 bases to trimming and J lost 4 bases; unmatched junction nucleotides: 5. Per germline, CDR1 MNHEY and CDR2 SVGAGI. CDR3 region: CASSYSGQPFYGYTF. Here the CDR3 DNA reads TGTGCCAGCAGTTACTCGGGACAGCCATTCTATGGCTACACCTTC.

The chain has TRBV28 and TRBJ1-5, with TRBD1 matching over 10 bases. The V segment lost 1 base and the J segment 3 bases; nucleotides outside the gene matches: 3. CDR1 and CDR2 from the germline V gene are MDHEN and SYDVKM. CDR3 size: 16 residues. DNA of the CDR3: TGTGCCAGCAGTTTATCGGGACAGGGGATCAATCAGCCCCAGCATTTT. This encodes CASSLSGQGINQPQHF.

On this clonotype itself: This may be a read error: a much more frequent sequence differs by one nucleotide. The rearrangement uses TRBV5-6 and TRBJ1-6; D is possibly TRBD1 (5 bases). Germline V gene data show CDR1 as SGHDT and CDR2 as YYEEEE. The length of the CDR3 is 15 residues. In DNA form, the CDR3 reads TGTGCCAGCAGCGGGACGGACTCCTATAATTCACCCCCCCACTTT. Amino acid sequence: CASSGTDSYNSPPHF.

This clonotype was seen a handful of times. The chain links TRBV7-2 to TRBJ2-5; 9 positions match TRBD2. Germline V gene data show CDR1 as SGHTA and CDR2 as FQGNSA. The CDR3 length is 16 residues. J lost 5 bases, V lost 1 base, and 8 bases had no gene match. CDR3 residues: CASSLGDSGGGETQYF. The CDR3, as DNA: TGTGCCAGCAGCTTAGGTGATAGCGGGGGTGGGGAGACCCAGTACTTC.

This clonotype occurred a few times. The chain combines TRBV20-1 with TRBJ1-5; the D gene is possibly TRBD1 (5 bases). CDR1 is DFQATT and CDR2 is SNEGSKA in the germline V gene (reference sequence). The CDR3 has 15 residues. Trimming cost V 6 bases and J 2 bases, with 17 bases left between them. The CDR3 region has the DNA TGCAGTGCCAGCCTGAGCAGGGTTGGCAATCAGCCCCAGCATTTT. Protein sequence: CSASLSRVGNQPQHF.

This clonotype qualifies as medium-sized. The rearrangement joins TRBV19 to TRBJ1-3; TRBD1 might be the D (5 bases). Trimming shortened V by 3 bases and J by 1 base, and 7 bases separated the two germline ends. In germline, CDR1 is LNHDA, CDR2 SQIVND (reference sequence). The CDR3 sequence is 14 residues long. The DNA of the CDR3 is TGTGCCAGTAGTATGGGGGTGTCTGGAAACACCATATATTTT. This encodes CASSMGVSGNTIYF. Full variable domain (remainder filled in from reference TRBV19 and TRBJ1-3): DGGITQSPKYLFRKEGQNVTLSCEQNLNHDAMYWYRQDPGQGLRLIYYSQIVNDFQKGDIAEGYSVSREKKESFPLTVTSAQKNPTAFYLCASSMGVSGNTIYFGEGSWLTVV.

This chain joins TRBV2 and TRBJ1-1; D perhaps matches TRBD1 (5 bases). CDR1 is SNHLY, CDR2 FYNNEI, per germline. The CDR3 is 13 residues long. V shed 8 bases and J shed 1 base, with 11 bases lying between them. This CDR3 reads CASLQAGNTEAFF. In DNA, the CDR3 is TGTGCCAGCTTACAGGCAGGGAACACTGAAGCTTTCTTT.

V is TRBV20-1 and J is TRBJ1-2; 7 bases map to TRBD1. With 0 bases clipped from V and 8 bases from J, the junction kept 6 bases outside the gene matches. The CDR3 totals 13 residues. The germline V gene encodes CDR1 DFQATT and CDR2 SNEGSKA (reference sequence). The CDR3 DNA is TGCAGTGCTAGAGACAGGGGGTCTGGCGGCTACACCTTC. As protein: CSARDRGSGGYTF.

Sample share makes this clonotype medium-sized. The chain is built from TRBV18 and TRBJ2-7, with TRBD1 identical over 8 bases. CDR3 length: 16 residues. The V gene's germline CDR1 is KGHSH and CDR2 LQKENI. V shed 6 bases, J shed 1 base, and the junction held 11 bases outside the gene matches. The CDR3, as DNA: TGTGCCAGCTCCCCTAGGGACAGGCGACGGTCCTACGAGCAGTACTTC. Its protein product is CASSPRDRRRSYEQYF.

By sample share, this clonotype is medium-sized. J is TRBJ2-7 and V is TRBV7-6, with 8 bases that match TRBD2. Germline V lookup: CDR1 SGHVS, CDR2 FNYEAQ. The length of the CDR3 is 13 residues. Trimming at V came to 5 bases and at J to 3 bases, leaving 3 bases not matched to a gene. CDR3 sequence: CASSRGGDYEQYF. CDR3 sequence (DNA): TGTGCCAGCAGCCGGGGGGGGGACTACGAGCAGTACTTC.

The chain carries TRBV20-1 and TRBJ2-7; a weak D match, TRBD1 (5 bases). Germline values: CDR1 DFQATT, CDR2 SNEGSKA (reference sequence). With 3 bases removed from V and 0 bases from J, the gap between germline ends came to 15 bases. The CDR3 sequence is 15 residues long. The CDR3 loop is CSARGIGVPSYEQYF. The CDR3 bases are TGCAGTGCTAGGGGCATAGGGGTTCCCTCCTACGAGCAGTACTTC.

By share, this clonotype counts as medium-sized. The chain uses TRBV19 and TRBJ2-7, with TRBD2 matching over 7 bases. Germline V gene data show CDR1 as LNHDA and CDR2 as SQIVND (reference sequence). This CDR3 spans 15 amino acids. V was clipped by 4 bases and J by 5 bases; unmatched bases: 11. Here the CDR3 reads CASSRGTTRRDEQYF. The CDR3 DNA sequence: TGTGCCAGTAGTAGGGGGACTACCCGGCGGGACGAGCAGTACTTC. The full variable domain, completed using reference TRBV19 and TRBJ2-7, is DGGITQSPKYLFRKEGQNVTLSCEQNLNHDAMYWYRQDPGQGLRLIYYSQIVNDFQKGDIAEGYSVSREKKESFPLTVTSAQKNPTAFYLCASSRGTTRRDEQYFGPGTRLTVT.

In its sample, this clonotype is large. This chain connects TRBV12-3 or TRBV12-4 to TRBJ2-2; D is ambiguous. The CDR3 extends over 13 amino acids. V lost 8 bases and J 0 bases, leaving 7 bases between the germline ends. For the CDR3, the DNA is TGTGCCAGCTGGTCGTCGAACACCGGGGAGCTGTTTTTT. Translated: CASWSSNTGELFF.

Relative to its sample, this clonotype is medium-sized. This chain connects TRBV19 to TRBJ1-1; 7 bases agree with TRBD1. Germline trimming cut 6 bases from V and 4 bases from J; bases unmatched to any gene: 11. CDR3 length: 15 residues. Germline V gene sequence: CDR1 LNHDA, CDR2 SQIVND (reference sequence). The CDR3 coding sequence is TGTGCCAGTAGCACGCGGCAGGGGGGGGCCACTGAAGCTTTCTTT. This encodes CASSTRQGGATEAFF.

This clonotype is medium-sized. The rearrangement uses TRBV19 and TRBJ1-5; 7 bases map to TRBD1. The CDR3 covers 17 residues. With 1 base clipped from V and 4 bases from J, the junction kept 10 bases outside the gene matches. Germline V CDR1 and CDR2: LNHDA, SQIVND (reference sequence). CDR3 sequence (DNA): TGTGCCAGTAGTATAGGCTACGACAGGGTGGGTAATCAGCCCCAGCATTTT. This gives the protein CASSIGYDRVGNQPQHF.

In its sample, this clonotype is large (0.1 to 1%). The chain combines TRBV5-4 with TRBJ2-2; D is ambiguous. The CDR3 loop spans 12 amino acids. Trimming pared 4 bases from V and 3 bases from J, leaving 4 bases between. Germline CDR1 and CDR2: SGHNT and YYREEE (reference sequence). CDR3 in DNA: TGTGCCAGCAGCGTTGACACCGGGGAGCTGTTTTTT. This gives the protein CASSVDTGELFF.

The chain uses TRBV5-8 and TRBJ1-4; D remains unclear. The CDR3 runs 13 residues. Trimming took 5 bases from V and 7 from J, leaving 12 bases between them. CDR1 and CDR2 from the germline V gene are SGHTS and YDEGEE. CDR3 sequence reads: CASSPKQIEKLFF. CDR3 sequence (DNA): TGTGCCAGCAGTCCTAAGCAGATTGAAAAACTGTTTTTT.

This clonotype appeared a single time. This chain connects TRBV20-1 to TRBJ1-2; no reliable D call. CDR1 and CDR2 from the germline V gene are DFQATT and SNEGSKA (reference sequence). Between the trimmed V and J ends, which lost 0 bases and 4 bases, there was a span of 15 bases. This CDR3 comprises 15 residues. For the CDR3, the DNA is TGCAGTGCTAGAGATCTCAGCCCCGTGGGCTATGGCTACACCTTC. This gives the protein CSARDLSPVGYGYTF.

The V and J genes are TRBV12-3 or TRBV12-4 and TRBJ2-7; 11 bases fit TRBD2. This CDR3 region has 15 residues. Germline trimming cut 6 bases from V and 5 bases from J; bases unmatched to any gene: 9. CDR3 bases: TGTGCCAGCAGCTTACTAAATAGCGGGGGGGACGAGCAGTACTTC. It translates to CASSLLNSGGDEQYF.

By its share, this clonotype is medium-sized (0.01 to 0.1%). As DNA, the CDR3 is TGTGCCAGCAGAGAAAGGGGACAGAGGAATCAGCCCCAGCATTTT. Encoded protein: CASRERGQRNQPQHF. This rearrangement joins TRBV6-1 to TRBJ1-5; 7 nucleotides agree with TRBD1. Germline V gives CDR1 MNHNS, CDR2 SASEGT. Losses at the gene ends were 6 bases for V and 4 bases for J; bases not matched to a gene: 9. CDR3 length: 15 amino acids.

By share of the sample, this clonotype is large. The chain employs TRBV15 and TRBJ2-2; D is possibly TRBD1 (5 bases). V gave up 8 bases and J gave up 1 base, with 8 bases separating them. Germline CDR1 is LNHNV and CDR2 is YYDKDF (reference sequence). The CDR3 is 13 residues long. The CDR3 loop reads CATGAENTGELFF. The CDR3 DNA is TGTGCCACCGGGGCAGAGAACACCGGGGAGCTGTTTTTT.

In its sample, this clonotype ranks as large. The chain employs TRBV6-2 or TRBV6-3 and TRBJ2-1; perhaps D is TRBD1 or TRBD2 (5 bases each). In germline, CDR1 is MNHEY, CDR2 SVGEGT. Trimming removed 6 bases from V and 3 bases from J, with 18 bases in between. This CDR3 comprises 16 residues. CDR3 in amino acids: CASSQPVGVGYNEQFF. The CDR3 region has the DNA TGTGCCAGCAGCCAGCCGGTGGGGGTGGGCTACAATGAGCAGTTCTTC.

A word on this clonotype: Since no conserved phenylalanine or tryptophan closes the CDR3, a read error is the likely cause. The chain couples TRBV29-1 to TRBJ2-7; D may be TRBD1 (5 bases). Germline CDR1 reads SQVTM; CDR2 reads ANQGSEA. The ends were cut back, 5 bases at V and 4 bases at J, with 12 bases in the middle. The CDR3 is 12 residues long. The CDR3: CSVRIGAYEQYS. In DNA form, the CDR3 reads TGCAGCGTTCGAATAGGGGCATACGAGCAGTACTCC.